The 16 T cell receptor beta chains below all came from one sample that was sequenced in a study of shared clonotypes between healthy human individuals. The data were produced by immunoSEQ multiplex PCR, yet TCRdb's version contains in-frame clones alone and is incomplete. This sample carries hundreds of thousands of clones, 95% to 98% of them seen once, and the ten largest clones take 0.3%. CD8 cells regarded as naive lacked CD45RO, were positively chosen for CCR7, and omitted terminally differentiated effector memory CD45RA+ cells. The sequenced sample was naive CD8+ T cells sorted from blood. These receptors were obtained from a man aged 25 to 40 in good health.

The gene calls are TRBV5-1 and TRBJ2-3; D not resolved. Germline assignment: CDR1 SGHRS and CDR2 YFSETQ. Deletions cut 0 bases from V and 4 bases from J, with 6 bases between. The CDR3 spans 13 residues. The CDR3 sequence: CASSLVPADTQYF. CDR3 coding DNA: TGCGCCAGCAGCTTGGTCCCCGCAGATACGCAGTATTTT.

J is TRBJ2-7 and V is TRBV7-9; 10 nucleotides agree with TRBD1. Germline values: CDR1 SEHNR, CDR2 FQNEAQ (reference sequence). The ends lost 3 bases at V and 12 bases at J; junction bases unmatched: 17. The CDR3 extends over 16 amino acids. CDR3 sequence: CASSFTPGQGIMGWYF. CDR3 nucleotide sequence: TGTGCCAGCAGCTTCACGCCGGGACAGGGGATTATGGGCTGGTACTTC.

This chain joins TRBV5-6 and TRBJ2-7; a weak D match, TRBD1 (5 bases). V was pared by 4 bases and J by 4 bases, with 18 bases between. The CDR3 covers 15 residues. Germline lookup yields CDR1 SGHDT and CDR2 YYEEEE. CDR3 protein: CASSGGRTPTYEQYF. CDR3 DNA sequence: TGTGCCAGCAGCGGTGGTAGGACACCTACATACGAGCAGTACTTC.

The chain uses TRBV7-2 and TRBJ2-3; D unresolved. Between the trimmed V and J ends, which lost 4 bases and 2 bases, there was a span of 19 bases. Germline CDR1 reads SGHTA; CDR2 reads FQGNSA. The CDR3 contains 17 residues. This CDR3 reads CASSSHHDLPYTDTQYF. The CDR3 coding sequence is TGTGCCAGCAGCTCCCACCACGACTTACCCTACACAGATACGCAGTATTTT.

The rearrangement uses TRBV6-1 and TRBJ2-1; D uncertain. The V end lost 1 base, the J end lost 4 bases, and 23 bases lay between the germline ends. The CDR3 is 19 amino acids. CDR1 is MNHNS and CDR2 is SASEGT in the germline V gene. CDR3 coding DNA: TGTGCCAGCAGTGAAGTACCCGGGCTATTCCCAAAATCGTACAATGAGCAGTTCTTC. Its translation is CASSEVPGLFPKSYNEQFF.

The CDR3 loop is CAWNTGVTYEQYF. The CDR3 nucleotides read TGTGCCTGGAACACAGGGGTCACCTACGAGCAGTACTTC. This chain connects TRBV30 to TRBJ2-7; 7 bases agree with TRBD1. This CDR3 spans 13 amino acids. The trim removed 4 bases at V and 2 bases at J, leaving 5 bases unmatched. From germline, CDR1 is GTSNPN and CDR2 SVGIG (reference sequence).

The chain joins TRBV27 to TRBJ1-5; D is unclear. The CDR3 extends over 13 amino acids. Between the trimmed V and J ends, which lost 0 bases and 10 bases, there was a span of 10 bases. CDR1 MNHEY and CDR2 SMNVEV come from the germline V gene (reference sequence). As DNA, the CDR3 is TGTGCCAGCAGTTTATCGCCACTCATCCCCCAGCATTTT. Amino acid sequence: CASSLSPLIPQHF.

The V gene is TRBV5-4, the J gene TRBJ2-5; D remains ambiguous. Looked up from germline, CDR1 is SGHNT and CDR2 is YYREEE (reference sequence). Trimming pared 4 bases from V and 1 base from J, leaving 11 bases between. The CDR3 has 14 amino acids. DNA of the CDR3: TGTGCCAGCAGCCCCGGACGTTTCCAAGAGACCCAGTACTTC. This codes for CASSPGRFQETQYF.

The chain couples TRBV5-1 to TRBJ2-5, with a possible D match to TRBD2 (6 bases). The J call may be wrong; the DNA end is better matched by TRBJ2-7. The CDR3 is 17 residues long. CDR1 and CDR2 from the germline V gene are SGHRS and YFSETQ. CDR3 residues: CASSPETDAGSPYEQYF. CDR3 in DNA: TGCGCCAGCAGCCCCGAGACGGATGCGGGATCTCCCTACGAGCAGTACTTC.

The CDR3 spells CASQTGGYEQYF. The CDR3 nucleotides are TGCGCCAGTCAGACAGGGGGGTACGAGCAGTACTTC. The V gene is TRBV10-2, the J gene TRBJ2-7; 9 nucleotides match TRBD1. The CDR3 spans 12 residues. Germline trimming cut 9 bases from V and 4 bases from J; bases unmatched to any gene: 4. From germline, CDR1 is WSHSY and CDR2 SAAADI.

The rearrangement uses TRBV27 and TRBJ2-5; 7 nucleotides agree with TRBD2. V was clipped by 6 bases and J by 1 base; unmatched bases: 5. The V gene's germline CDR1 is MNHEY and CDR2 SMNVEV (reference sequence). There are 14 residues in the CDR3. CDR3 in amino acids: CASSAWGGQETQYF. CDR3 bases: TGTGCCAGCAGCGCCTGGGGGGGCCAAGAGACCCAGTACTTC.

The chain uses TRBV7-6 and TRBJ2-2; no reliable D call. This CDR3 comprises 12 residues. V shed 4 bases and J shed 7 bases, with 7 bases lying between them. CDR1 and CDR2 from the germline V gene are SGHVS and FNYEAQ. In DNA form, the CDR3 reads TGTGCCAGCAGCTATCTAAGCGGGGAGCTGTTTTTT. Protein: CASSYLSGELFF.

This sequence joins TRBV7-9 and TRBJ1-2, with D maybe TRBD1 (5 bases). V lost 5 bases, J lost 4 bases, and 11 bases lay in between. Germline lookup yields CDR1 SEHNR and CDR2 FQNEAQ (reference sequence). This CDR3 comprises 13 residues. The CDR3 DNA reads as TGTGCCAGCAGCCGGAGTGGGGCCTATGGCTACACCTTC. This sequence encodes CASSRSGAYGYTF.

This clone appeared a single time. J is TRBJ1-2 and V is TRBV25-1; the D gene is possibly TRBD1 (6 bases). Germline lookup yields CDR1 MGHDK and CDR2 SYGVNS. V lost 7 bases and J 3 bases, leaving 12 bases between the germline ends. The CDR3 is made up of 13 amino acids. The CDR3 coding sequence is TGTGCCAGCAAAGGGGGGGGCTACTATGGCTACACCTTC. Protein product: CASKGGGYYGYTF.

This chain joins TRBV7-8 and TRBJ2-7; D call uncertain. The CDR3 is 16 amino acids. Germline V gene sequence: CDR1 SGHVS, CDR2 FQNEAQ. V was cut by 5 bases and J by 0 bases, with 17 bases left in between. The chain's CDR3 is CASSPPPWADSYEQYF. DNA of the CDR3: TGTGCCAGCAGCCCCCCACCCTGGGCTGACTCCTACGAGCAGTACTTC.

The V and J genes are TRBV5-8 and TRBJ2-7; no clear D. Germline CDR1 SGHTS, CDR2 YDEGEE. V dropped 3 bases and J dropped 0 bases, with 10 bases sitting between them. The CDR3 loop spans 14 amino acids. For the CDR3, the DNA is TGTGCCAGCAGCTCCCGACTTTACTCCTACGAGCAGTACTTC. Protein product: CASSSRLYSYEQYF.